This TCR beta chain was identified in a study of blood T cells in healthy people across ages (dated by TCRdb to the mid-2010s). Study-wide context: In model experiments, roughly one uniquely barcoded TCR beta cDNA molecule per two T cells was captured by template switching. Donors were grouped into four age groups: young (average roughly 15 years), middle-aged (39), aged (around 66) and long-lived (approximately 78). Using deep sequencing normalized with unique cDNA molecular identifiers, the study measured how TCR beta repertoire diversity changes with age. For two donors (one aged 18 to 29 and one aged 80 or older), the study analyzed two additional independent replicas of 1 million unique cDNA reads from the same blood draw. Donors of different ages were randomly distributed across sequencing lanes to avoid experimental bias. Study-level results and caveats: The percentage of naive T cells measured by flow cytometry correlated strongly with observed TCR beta diversity. Observed TCR beta diversity per million T cells fell roughly linearly with age, and a significant reduction was already apparent by age roughly 40. Because donor CMV infection status was unknown, age-related changes in expanded clonotypes were potentially confounded. Compared with the aged group, more naive CD4+ T cells, fewer expanded clones and increased TCR diversity were shown by the long-lived group, suggesting age selection. Bulk unsorted PBMC profiling prevented conclusive comparison of naive and antigen-experienced compartments. Estimates of total diversity based on one million sequenced T cells were considered lower bounds and underestimates.

The roughly 39 donors, aged about 6 to 95 years, were systemically healthy Caucasian individuals from Russia. Roughly 10 milliliters of peripheral blood were collected from each donor into EDTA-treated Vacutainer tubes. PBMCs were isolated by Ficoll-Paque density-gradient centrifugation, with at least 6 million obtained per sample. Trizol reagent was used to extract total RNA from the PBMCs, yielding at least 5 micrograms per sample. For every donor, an aliquot of PBMCs went through flow cytometry to measure the percentages of naive CD45RAhigh/CD27high T cells. The CDR3 runs 14 amino acids, cysteine and phenylalanine included. The retained sequence is limited to the CDR3, 42 bases, with the frame set at the first base. Trimming at the junction amounts to 4 bases on V and 4 bases on J, and the germline ends lie 13 bases apart. Taken from the germline V gene (reference sequence), the CDR1 and CDR2 loops are SEHNR and FQNEAQ.

Libraries were constructed by 5' RACE. These reads were obtained on an Illumina HiSeq 2500. The second PCR ran for roughly 7 to 11 cycles and used a J-beta primer mix along with a sample-barcoded 5' primer. Each TCR beta cDNA molecule received a unique molecular identifier from a template-switch 5' adaptor carrying 12 random nucleotides. At least 2.5 million CDR3-containing paired-end reads were obtained from each sample. All of the RNA was converted into first-strand cDNA using the Mint cDNA synthesis kit, with a TRBC-specific oligonucleotide serving as the primer. After uracil-DNA glycosylase treatment, a first 18-cycle PCR used universal primers M1SS and BC2_uni_R on all cDNA. Per the source publication's procedure: Each sample was normalized by randomly selecting 1 million high-quality reads, each carrying a distinct molecular identifier. Instead of being binned into consensus sequences, reads that shared molecular identifiers were thrown out. CDR3 identification, clonotype clustering and error correction used MiTCR with a Q25 quality threshold and the strictest error-elimination algorithm. A nonparametric unseen species model with Euler transformation was used to estimate a lower bound on total TCR beta diversity. TCRdb took the public reads, trimmed them with fastp at Q25, ran MiXCR for clone calling and kept in-frame beta chains. Each CDR3 protein gets just one entry, which takes the most common genes and DNA from the rows behind it. The authors' filters were not applied to this entry. The sample has roughly 640,000 distinct CDR3 sequences on record, under 30% of them singletons. Of the sample, more than 15% is held by the ten largest clones.

This clonotype has only a few counts. What this receptor recognizes is not known. No much larger clone is present one base from it, and per-base qualities are unavailable. This sequence uses TRBV7-9 and TRBJ1-2, with TRBD1 perhaps the D gene, on 6 matching bases. This clonotype originated in a woman aged 80 or older in good health. The sample consisted of blood. The DNA sequence is as follows: TGTGCCAGCAGCTCGACTTGGGACACCTATGGCTACACCTTC. The encoded protein is CASSSTWDTYGYTF.